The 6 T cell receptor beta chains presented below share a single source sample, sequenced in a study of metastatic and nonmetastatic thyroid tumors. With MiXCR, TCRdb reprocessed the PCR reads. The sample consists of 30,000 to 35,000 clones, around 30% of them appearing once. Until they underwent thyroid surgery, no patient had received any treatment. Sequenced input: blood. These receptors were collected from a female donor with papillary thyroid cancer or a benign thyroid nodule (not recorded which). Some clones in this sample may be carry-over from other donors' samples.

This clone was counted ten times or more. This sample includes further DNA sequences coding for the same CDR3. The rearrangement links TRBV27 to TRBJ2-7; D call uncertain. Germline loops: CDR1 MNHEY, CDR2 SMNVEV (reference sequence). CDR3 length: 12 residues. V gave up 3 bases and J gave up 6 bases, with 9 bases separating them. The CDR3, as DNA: TGTGCCAGCAGTTTCCTCCTGGGCGAGCAGTACTTC. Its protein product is CASSFLLGEQYF.

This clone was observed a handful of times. The CDR3 sequence is CASSEGTGSETQYF. As DNA, the CDR3 is TGCGCCAGCAGTGAAGGGACGGGAAGTGAGACCCAGTACTTC. The rearrangement links TRBV10-1 to TRBJ2-5; D possibly matches TRBD1 or TRBD2 (5 bases each). The CDR3 spans 14 residues. V was trimmed by 3 bases and J by 5 bases, leaving 13 bases between them. CDR1 is WNHNN, CDR2 SYGVQD, per germline (reference sequence).

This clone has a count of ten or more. This CDR3 reads CASSQDLSGSAYRQETQYF. The DNA of the CDR3 is TGTGCCAGCAGCCAAGATCTAAGCGGGAGCGCATACCGTCAAGAGACCCAGTACTTC. This rearrangement joins TRBV4-2 to TRBJ2-5; 8 bases agree with TRBD2. Germline V gene sequence: CDR1 LGHNA, CDR2 YNFKEQ. CDR3 length: 19 residues. V trimming: 0 bases; J trimming: 2 bases; junction bases outside the gene matches: 14.

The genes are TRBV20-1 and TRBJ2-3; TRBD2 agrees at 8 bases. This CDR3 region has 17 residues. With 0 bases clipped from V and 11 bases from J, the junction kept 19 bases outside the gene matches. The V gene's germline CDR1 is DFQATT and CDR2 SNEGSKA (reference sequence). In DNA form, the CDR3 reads TGCAGTGCTAGAGATACGAGTTGGTCGCGGGAGGTGTTAAGGCAGTATTTT. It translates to CSARDTSWSREVLRQYF.

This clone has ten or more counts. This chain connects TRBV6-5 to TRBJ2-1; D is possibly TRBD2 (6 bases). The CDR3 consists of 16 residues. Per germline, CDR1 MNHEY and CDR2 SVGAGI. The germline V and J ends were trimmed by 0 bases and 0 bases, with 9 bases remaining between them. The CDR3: CASSYSLAGSYNEQFF. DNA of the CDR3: TGTGCCAGCAGTTACTCACTAGCAGGCTCCTACAATGAGCAGTTCTTC.

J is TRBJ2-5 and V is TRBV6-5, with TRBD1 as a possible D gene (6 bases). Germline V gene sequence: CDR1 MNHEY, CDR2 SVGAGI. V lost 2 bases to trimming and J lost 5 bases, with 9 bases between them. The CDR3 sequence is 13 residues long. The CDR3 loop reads CASSYQGLETQYF. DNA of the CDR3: TGTGCCAGCAGTTACCAGGGGCTGGAGACCCAGTACTTC.